This T cell receptor (beta chain) was captured by sequencing in a study of metastatic and nonmetastatic thyroid tumors. At the level of the study: Malignant and benign thyroid patients had repertoires compared in peripheral blood and tumor or nodule tissue. Study conclusions and caveats: When malignant thyroid tumors were compared with benign nodules, TCR beta diversity was reportedly significantly higher in the malignant tumors. This held in both blood and tumor samples.

Unmatched junction bases numbered 3, after V lost 3 bases and J lost 5 bases. Germline V CDR1 and CDR2: SGHRS, YFSETQ. The CDR3 is made up of 13 amino acids. None of the patients had undergone any treatment ahead of thyroid surgery. In the case of this clone: Its matching antigen is unknown.

In the study's own analysis: The distant-metastasis classifier for papillary thyroid cancer was built from CDR3 differences across clinicopathological groups. TCRdb re-called the PCR reads through MiXCR. The V and J calls here are based on TCRdb, not the publication. The table records over 20,000 clones, under 30% of them present only once. The sample was tumor tissue. The TCR comes from a male donor with papillary thyroid cancer or a benign thyroid nodule (not recorded which). Some clones in this sample may be carry-over from other donors' samples. J is TRBJ2-3 and V is TRBV5-1; 7 bases align to TRBD1. The CDR3 is CASSYNRGDTQYF. The CDR3 DNA reads TGCGCCAGCAGCTACAACAGGGGAGATACGCAGTATTTT.